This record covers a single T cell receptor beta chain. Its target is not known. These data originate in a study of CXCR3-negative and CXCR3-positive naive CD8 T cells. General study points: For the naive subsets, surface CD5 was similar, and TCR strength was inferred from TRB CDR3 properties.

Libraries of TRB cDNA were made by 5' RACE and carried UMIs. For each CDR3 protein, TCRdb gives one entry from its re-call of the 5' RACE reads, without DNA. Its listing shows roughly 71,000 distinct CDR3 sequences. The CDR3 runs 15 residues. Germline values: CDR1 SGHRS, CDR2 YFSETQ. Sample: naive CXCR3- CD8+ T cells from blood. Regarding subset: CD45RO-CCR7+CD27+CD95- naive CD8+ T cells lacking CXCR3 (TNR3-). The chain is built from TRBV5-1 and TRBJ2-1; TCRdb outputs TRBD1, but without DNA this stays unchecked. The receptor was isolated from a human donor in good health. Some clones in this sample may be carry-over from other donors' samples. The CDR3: CASRTGGQGYNEQFF.